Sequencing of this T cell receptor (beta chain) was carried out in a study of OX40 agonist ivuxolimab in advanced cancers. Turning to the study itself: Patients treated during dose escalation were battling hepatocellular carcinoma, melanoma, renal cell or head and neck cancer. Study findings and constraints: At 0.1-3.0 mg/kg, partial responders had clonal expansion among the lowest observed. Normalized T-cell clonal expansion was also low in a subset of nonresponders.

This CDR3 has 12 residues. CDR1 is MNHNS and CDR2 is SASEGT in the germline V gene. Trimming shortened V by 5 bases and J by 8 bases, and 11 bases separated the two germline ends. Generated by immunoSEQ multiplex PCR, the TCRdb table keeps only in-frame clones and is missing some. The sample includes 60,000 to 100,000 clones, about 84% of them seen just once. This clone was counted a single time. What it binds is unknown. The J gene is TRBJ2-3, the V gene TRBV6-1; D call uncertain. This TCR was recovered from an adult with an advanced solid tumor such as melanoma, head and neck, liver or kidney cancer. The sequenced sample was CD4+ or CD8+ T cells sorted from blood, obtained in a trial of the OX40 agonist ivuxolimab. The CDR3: CASSLVFGTQYF. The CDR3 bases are TGTGCCAGCAGTTTGGTGTTTGGTACGCAGTATTTT.